Listed below are T cell receptor beta chains from one sample, sequenced in a study of OX40 agonist ivuxolimab in advanced cancers. Some clones are missing from TCRdb's copy, which holds only in-frame ones; the method was immunoSEQ multiplex PCR. Here the sample spans more than 45,000 clones, about nine tenths being singletons. Sequencing used CD4+ or CD8+ T cells sorted from blood, obtained in a trial of the OX40 agonist ivuxolimab. The receptors derive from an adult with an advanced solid tumor such as melanoma, head and neck, liver or kidney cancer. Each CDR3 is given with its conserved first and last residue. A D gene is named only where the DNA matches it firmly. Rows may omit the clone size; those that give it use once, few, many or a size class.

D gene,clone size,V gene,CDR3 protein
.,.,TRBV5-6,CASSLWPYEQYF
.,.,TRBV19,CASSIVGSKDNQPQHF
.,.,TRBV5-4,CASSLAEGRGAEQYF
TRBD2,.,TRBV7-9,CASSLASGIQFF
.,.,TRBV6-6,CASSPGGGTEAFF
.,.,TRBV14,CASSVKWIDTQYF
.,.,TRBV2,CASSGRQRSDTQYF
TRBD2,.,TRBV10-3,CAVRTSGSGYNEQFF
.,.,TRBV7-2,CASSLPVSYEQYF
.,.,TRBV2,CASPIRQASEAFF
.,.,TRBV5-8,CASSLGGDYEQYF
TRBD2,.,TRBV6-5,CASSRLRGSSDEQFF
TRBD1,.,TRBV11-2,CASSFGTANTEAFF
.,.,TRBV5-4,CASSLWGNTEAFF
.,.,TRBV4-2,CASSQGTGLASPLHF
.,.,TRBV28,CASRGDFYYEQYF
.,.,TRBV30,CAWRRQGGDEQYF
TRBD2,.,TRBV7-2,CASSFGTSGGLYNEQFF
.,.,TRBV5-1,CASSPGLPRGHEQFF
TRBD1,.,TRBV18,CASSDRGNGEQYF
TRBD1,.,TRBV10-2,CASSEGRGPNQPQHF
TRBD2,.,TRBV14,CASSPLREGRNGELFF
.,.,TRBV7-9,CASSSPGGGSYNEQFF
.,.,TRBV4-1,CASSPEGDTYYGYTF
.,.,TRBV5-1,CASSLGARRGSYNEQFF
.,.,TRBV18,CASSPDTGEQFF
.,.,TRBV5-1,CASSLEADTQYF
.,.,TRBV30,CAWTGRTNEKLFF
TRBD2,.,TRBV15,CATSRGSGAQTYEQYF
.,.,TRBV21-1,CASSRAGTEYGYTF
TRBD1,.,TRBV6-1,CASRGTGIKGELFF
.,few,TRBV28,CASSRGANTEAFF
.,.,TRBV18,CASSPSASTGRADTQYF